A single T cell receptor beta chain is shown here with its context. These data belong to a study of T cell responses to AZD1222 COVID-19 vaccine. V dropped 1 base and J dropped 4; count of bases not matched to a gene: 9. The CDR3 has 17 residues. In germline, CDR1 is SEHNR, CDR2 FQNEAQ (reference sequence). The table came from immunoSEQ multiplex PCR; TCRdb's copy has only in-frame clones and leaves some out. The data show 80,000 to 90,000 clones, about 93% seen once. The chain couples TRBV7-9 to TRBJ2-1, with 8 bases fitting TRBD2. The input for sequencing was peripheral blood, taken on day 0 of MenACWY control vaccination. This clonotype was obtained from an adult in good health. This CDR3 is CASSLGAGGGGYNEQFF. CDR3 in DNA: TGTGCCAGCAGCTTAGGGGCGGGGGGCGGCGGATACAATGAGCAGTTCTTC.